These T cell receptor beta chains were read from a single sample in a study of blood T cell repertoires in COVID-19. Generated by immunoSEQ multiplex PCR, the TCRdb table keeps only in-frame clones and is missing some. The sample carries approximately 250,000 clones, more than 70% recorded once. Input material: PBMCs or T cells enriched from blood (not recorded which). All receptors derive from a woman aged 40 to 50 with acute COVID-19. CDR3s include the opening cysteine and the closing phenylalanine or tryptophan. Fields, in order: CDR3 DNA, CDR3 protein, J gene, clone size, V gene, D gene. D genes are given only for firm matches. Where a row states a size, it is once, few, many or the class of an expanded clone; other rows omit it.

TGTGCCAGCAGCAATAACCTGGCGGGGGGCCCTCTGTTCTTC CASSNNLAGGPLFF TRBJ2-1 NA TRBV3-1/TRBV3-2 TRBD2
TGTGCCAGCAGCACAACTAGCGGGGGGGCACACGAGCAGTTCTTC CASSTTSGGAHEQFF TRBJ2-1 NA TRBV7-2 TRBD2
TGTGCCAGCAGCCAAAATACAGGGAGTAACTATGGCTACACCTTC CASSQNTGSNYGYTF TRBJ1-2 NA TRBV4-2 NA
TGCAGCGTGGGAGAGGGGACAGGGAGCCAAGAGACCCAGTACTTC CSVGEGTGSQETQYF TRBJ2-5 NA TRBV29-1 TRBD1
TGTGCCTGGAGAACAGGGACGGTTGAAAAACTGTTTTTT CAWRTGTVEKLFF TRBJ1-4 NA TRBV30 NA
TGTGCTAGTGGTTTGTACGGGGATGAGCAGTTCTTC CASGLYGDEQFF TRBJ2-1 NA TRBV12-5 NA
TGTGCCATCACCCGAGACAGGGTGAACTATGGCTACACCTTC CAITRDRVNYGYTF TRBJ1-2 NA TRBV10-3 TRBD1
TGTGCCGTCCGACTAGCGGGTTCCTACAATGAGCAGTTCTTC CAVRLAGSYNEQFF TRBJ2-1 NA TRBV3-1/TRBV3-2 TRBD2
TGTGCCAGCAGCCCGCAAACCGGGACAGGGTATTGGGAGACCCAGTACTTC CASSPQTGTGYWETQYF TRBJ2-5 NA TRBV11-2 TRBD1
TGTGCCAGCAGGCCCGGGGGGGCCAAAAACATTCAGTACTTC CASRPGGAKNIQYF TRBJ2-4 NA TRBV28 TRBD2
TGTGCCACCAGAAGCGGGCCCGGGGAGCTGTTTTTT CATRSGPGELFF TRBJ2-2 NA TRBV24-1 NA
TGTGCCTGGAGAGGGACAGGGGCGGTCGAGCAGTACTTC CAWRGTGAVEQYF TRBJ2-7 NA TRBV30 TRBD1
TGTGCCAGTAGTATAGGGCGGGTAGGCACTGAAGCTTTCTTT CASSIGRVGTEAFF TRBJ1-1 NA TRBV19 NA
TGTGCCAGCAGCTTAGATGGGGGCGGCTCCTACGAGCAGTACTTC CASSLDGGGSYEQYF TRBJ2-7 NA TRBV11-2 NA
TGTGCCAGCAGCTTAGCACAGATCTCTGGGGCCAACGTCCTGACTTTC CASSLAQISGANVLTF TRBJ2-6 NA TRBV5-6 NA
TGTGCCAGCAATTTGGGAGGACTAGCGGGGTCTCGAGATACGCAGTATTTT CASNLGGLAGSRDTQYF TRBJ2-3 NA TRBV2 TRBD2
TGTGCCAGCTCCGCAACAGGGGTTGGTTCACCCCTCCACTTT CASSATGVGSPLHF TRBJ1-6 NA TRBV2 TRBD1
TGTGCCAGTAGTATTCGGACAGGGGGAGTGAACACTGAAGCTTTCTTT CASSIRTGGVNTEAFF TRBJ1-1 many TRBV19 TRBD1
TGCGCCAGCAGCTTGGAGAAAGCGGGGAACACTGAAGCTTTCTTT CASSLEKAGNTEAFF TRBJ1-1 NA TRBV5-1 NA
TGCGCCAGCAGCCAAGATCTCCTTGGCGGGCTCAGCACAGATACGCAGTATTTT CASSQDLLGGLSTDTQYF TRBJ2-3 NA TRBV4-3 NA
TGCGCCAGCAGCCCGGGACAGGGACCCTACGAGCAGTACTTC CASSPGQGPYEQYF TRBJ2-7 NA TRBV5-1 TRBD1
TGTGCCAGCACCCCAACTAGCGGGAGTGATACGCAGTATTTT CASTPTSGSDTQYF TRBJ2-3 once TRBV3-1/TRBV3-2 TRBD2
TGTGCCACCAGCAGAGATCTAGCCAGGAATCAGCCCCAGCATTTT CATSRDLARNQPQHF TRBJ1-5 NA TRBV15 NA
TGTGCCAGCAGCTTGGTCGCGACTAGCGAGTTCTTC CASSLVATSEFF TRBJ2-1 NA TRBV5-4 TRBD2
TGCAGTGCTAGTTTAGCGGGGGCTGTGGGAGAGCAGTACTTC CSASLAGAVGEQYF TRBJ2-7 NA TRBV20-1 TRBD2
TGTGCCAGCGGGGGGTTACCCGGCGGTAGGAATGAGCAGTTCTTC CASGGLPGGRNEQFF TRBJ2-1 NA TRBV9 NA
TGTGCCAGCAGCTTACTTCGGGGGGGAACAGGGTCACCCCTCCACTTT CASSLLRGGTGSPLHF TRBJ1-6 NA TRBV7-2 NA
TGTGCCGCAACTGGGGTGTTTAGGACAGGGAGTACTGAAGCTTTCTTT CAATGVFRTGSTEAFF TRBJ1-1 NA TRBV19 TRBD1
TGTGCCACCAGTGAATGGGACAGGGGGCAGGGAGGGGCCAACGTCCTGACTTTC CATSEWDRGQGGANVLTF TRBJ2-6 once TRBV24-1 TRBD1
TGTGCCAGCAGTACCCTTAGCGGGGGGGCAGATACGCAGTATTTT CASSTLSGGADTQYF TRBJ2-3 NA TRBV6-5 TRBD2
TGTGCCAGCAGCGTCGGGACTAGCGGGGGGTTTTTTGAGCAGTTCTTC CASSVGTSGGFFEQFF TRBJ2-1 NA TRBV9 TRBD2
TGTGCCAGCAATAAGCGACAGGGCAGCTACACCTTC CASNKRQGSYTF TRBJ1-2 NA TRBV2 TRBD1
TGTGCCAGCAGTTACTCCGGCAGGGCGTGGGAAAAACTGTTTTTT CASSYSGRAWEKLFF TRBJ1-4 NA TRBV6-5 NA
TGTGCCAGCAACGGGGTGGCGGGTTACAATGAGCAGTTCTTC CASNGVAGYNEQFF TRBJ2-1 NA TRBV14 NA
TGCACATCCTACGGCGGGGGCGCGAACACTGAAGCTTTCTTT CTSYGGGANTEAFF TRBJ1-1 NA TRBV29-1 NA
TGTGCCAGCAGTTACGCCACGGCGGGAGAAAAACTGTTTTTT CASSYATAGEKLFF TRBJ1-4 NA TRBV6-6 NA
TGTGCCAGCTCACCATTCTCAGGGGGGAACACTGAAGCTTTCTTT CASSPFSGGNTEAFF TRBJ1-1 once TRBV18 TRBD1
TGCGCCAGCAGCCAAGGCGACAGATTCTCTGAAGCTTTCTTT CASSQGDRFSEAFF TRBJ1-1 NA TRBV4-1 NA
TGTGCTAGTGGCTCAGACAGTAACTATGGCTACACCTTC CASGSDSNYGYTF TRBJ1-2 few TRBV12-5 NA
TGTGCCAGCATTACTCCAGGGAGGGGGTATAATTCACCCCTCCACTTT CASITPGRGYNSPLHF TRBJ1-6 once TRBV28 NA
TGTGCCATCAGTGAAGGACAGGCGAACACTGAAGCTTTCTTT CAISEGQANTEAFF TRBJ1-1 NA TRBV10-3 TRBD1
TGCGCCAGCAGCCCAGTACCCATTGGATCAGGGTCGCGAGGCGAGCAGTACTTC CASSPVPIGSGSRGEQYF TRBJ2-7 NA TRBV5-1 NA
TGTGCCATAAGGGGGACCTACAATGAGCTGTTCTTC CAIRGTYNELFF TRBJ2-1 NA TRBV10-3 NA
TGTGCCAGTATAATGGGGGGAAAGAACACTGAAGCTTTCTTT CASIMGGKNTEAFF TRBJ1-1 NA TRBV19 NA
TGTGCCAGCAGCCTCAGGGGGCTGGATACGCAGTATTTT CASSLRGLDTQYF TRBJ2-3 NA TRBV9 TRBD1
TGCGCCAGCAGCCGATCTGGGGGGTACACTGAAGCTTTCTTT CASSRSGGYTEAFF TRBJ1-1 NA TRBV5-1 NA
TGTGCCACCAGTGATTTGGACTCCCAGGGCTACACCTTC CATSDLDSQGYTF TRBJ1-2 NA TRBV24-1 NA
TGTGCTAGTGTTGGTCAGAACCCCTACGAGCAGTACTTC CASVGQNPYEQYF TRBJ2-7 NA TRBV12-5 NA
TGTGCCAGCAGCCGCGCGGGGAGCACTGAAGCTTTCTTT CASSRAGSTEAFF TRBJ1-1 NA TRBV9 NA
TGTGCCAGCAGCCCGGGGATTCGAGGGAGCAATCAGCCCCAGCATTTT CASSPGIRGSNQPQHF TRBJ1-5 NA TRBV28 NA
TGTGCCTGGAGTGTGGGGCCCATCAAGTTCTTC CAWSVGPIKFF TRBJ2-1 NA TRBV30 NA
TGCGCCAGCAGCTTAACGACAGGGGGCGGCCGGATCGACGGCTACACCTTC CASSLTTGGGRIDGYTF TRBJ1-2 NA TRBV5-1 TRBD1
TGTGCCATCATAACGACAGACGTAATCTATCAGCCCCAGCATTTT CAIITTDVIYQPQHF TRBJ1-5 NA TRBV10-3 NA
TGTGCCAGCAGCAGGGGACAGGTCCAGGAGGACTATGGCTACACCTTC CASSRGQVQEDYGYTF TRBJ1-2 NA TRBV5-4 TRBD1
TGTGCCAGCAGCTTACCAGGGACAGGGAGTCAGCCACCCCTCCACTTT CASSLPGTGSQPPLHF TRBJ1-6 NA TRBV7-9 TRBD1
TGTGCCAGCAGCAAAGGGCTCTGGCGGGGTGGGAAAAATGAGCAGTTCTTC CASSKGLWRGGKNEQFF TRBJ2-1 NA TRBV21-1 NA
TGCGCCAGCAGCCCAGGACAGGAGAATCAGCCCCAGCATTTT CASSPGQENQPQHF TRBJ1-5 NA TRBV5-1 TRBD1
TGCAGCGTTGGGCAGGGCGGGGATCAGCCCCAGCATTTT CSVGQGGDQPQHF TRBJ1-5 NA TRBV29-1 NA
TGTGCCAGTAGTACCCTAGGGGCGGGAGGGCCAGATACGCAGTATTTT CASSTLGAGGPDTQYF TRBJ2-3 NA TRBV19 TRBD2
TGTGCCAGCAGCGGCCGGGACAGAATAGGGAACACTGAAGCTTTCTTT CASSGRDRIGNTEAFF TRBJ1-1 NA TRBV5-4 TRBD1